This T cell receptor beta chain was retrieved from a study of cytomegalovirus exposure and HLA in healthy donors. The study's findings and limits: Apart from CMV serostatus, no immune exposure information was available.

This clone was seen a single time. What it recognizes is unknown. With 60 Vbeta and 13 Jbeta primers, the PCR was carried out. Measured with immunoSEQ multiplex PCR; TCRdb has only the in-frame clones, and not every one. This table holds some 140,000 clones, 65% to 85% found once. Deletions cut 1 base from V and 3 bases from J, with 18 bases between. The CDR3 is 16 amino acids. Per the germline V gene, CDR1 is GTSNPN and CDR2 is SVGIG (reference sequence). The chain carries TRBV30 and TRBJ2-5, with a possible D match to TRBD2 (6 bases). Sequencing used PBMCs. The origin of this receptor is a woman aged 18-29 years in good health and CMV-seronegative. The CDR3 region has the DNA TGTGCCTGGAGTGCAGGGACTGTCCAGGGCGAAGAGACCCAGTACTTC. This sequence encodes CAWSAGTVQGEETQYF.